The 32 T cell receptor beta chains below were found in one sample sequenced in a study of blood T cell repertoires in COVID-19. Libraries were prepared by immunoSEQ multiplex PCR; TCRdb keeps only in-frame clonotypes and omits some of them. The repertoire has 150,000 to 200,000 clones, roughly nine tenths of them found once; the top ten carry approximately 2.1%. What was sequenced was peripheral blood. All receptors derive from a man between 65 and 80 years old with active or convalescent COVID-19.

The CDR3 coding sequence is TGTGCCAGCAGTTCCGTAGCGGGGCTACACAATGAGCAGTTCTTC. It is translated as CASSSVAGLHNEQFF. This chain joins TRBV28 and TRBJ2-1, with 8 nucleotides matching TRBD2. The CDR3 loop spans 15 amino acids. The trim removed 4 bases at V and 5 bases at J, leaving 7 bases unmatched. CDR1 is MDHEN, CDR2 SYDVKM, per germline.

The CDR3 spells CSVAQGNTIYF. The DNA of the CDR3 is TGCAGCGTTGCCCAGGGAAACACCATATATTTT. The chain employs TRBV29-1 and TRBJ1-3; D gene unclear. Germline CDR1 reads SQVTM; CDR2 reads ANQGSEA. The CDR3 extends over 11 amino acids. Trimming removed 4 bases at V and 4 bases at J, with 5 bases between.

Here the CDR3 reads CASSVGKGQETQYF. CDR3 in DNA: TGTGCCAGCAGCGTAGGAAAGGGGCAAGAGACCCAGTACTTC. J is TRBJ2-5 and V is TRBV9; D possibly corresponds to TRBD1 (5 bases). This CDR3 region has 14 residues. CDR1 and CDR2 (germline): SGDLS, YYNGEE. Trimming pared 0 bases from V and 2 bases from J, leaving 8 bases between. Variable domain in full (rest from reference TRBV9 and TRBJ2-5): DSGVTQTPKHLITATGQRVTLRCSPRSGDLSVYWYQQSLDQGLQFLIQYYNGEERAKGNILERFSAQQFPDLHSELNLSSLELGDSALYFCASSVGKGQETQYFGPGTRLLVL.

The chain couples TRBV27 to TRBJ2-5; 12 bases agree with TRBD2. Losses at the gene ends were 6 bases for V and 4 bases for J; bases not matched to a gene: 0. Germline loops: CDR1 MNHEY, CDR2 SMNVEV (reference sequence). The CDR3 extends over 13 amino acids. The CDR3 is CASRLAGGETQYF. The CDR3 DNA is TGTGCCAGCAGACTAGCGGGAGGAGAGACCCAGTACTTC.

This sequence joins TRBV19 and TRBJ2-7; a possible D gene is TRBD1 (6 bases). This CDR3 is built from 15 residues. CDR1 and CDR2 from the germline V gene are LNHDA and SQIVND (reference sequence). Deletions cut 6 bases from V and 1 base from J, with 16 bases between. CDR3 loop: CASRDPRQDSYEQYF. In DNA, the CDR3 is TGTGCCAGTAGAGACCCGAGACAGGATTCCTACGAGCAGTACTTC.

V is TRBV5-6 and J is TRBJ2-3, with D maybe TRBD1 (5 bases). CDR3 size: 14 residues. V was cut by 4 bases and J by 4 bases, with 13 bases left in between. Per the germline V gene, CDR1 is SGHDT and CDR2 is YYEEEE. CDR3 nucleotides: TGTGCCAGCAGCCAGATAGACAGTCCAGATACGCAGTATTTT. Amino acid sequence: CASSQIDSPDTQYF.

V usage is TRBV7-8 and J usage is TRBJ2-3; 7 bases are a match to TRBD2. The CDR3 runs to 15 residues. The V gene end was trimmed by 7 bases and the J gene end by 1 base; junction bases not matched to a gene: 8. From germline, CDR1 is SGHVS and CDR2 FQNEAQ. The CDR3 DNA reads TGTGCCAGCATCAGACTGGCGGGGGGCACAGATACGCAGTATTTT. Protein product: CASIRLAGGTDTQYF. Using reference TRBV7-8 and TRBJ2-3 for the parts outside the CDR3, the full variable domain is GAGVSQSPRYKVAKRGQDVALRCDPISGHVSLFWYQQALGQGPEFLTYFQNEAQLDKSGLPSDRFFAERPEGSVSTLKIQRTQQEDSAVYLCASIRLAGGTDTQYFGPGTRLTVL.

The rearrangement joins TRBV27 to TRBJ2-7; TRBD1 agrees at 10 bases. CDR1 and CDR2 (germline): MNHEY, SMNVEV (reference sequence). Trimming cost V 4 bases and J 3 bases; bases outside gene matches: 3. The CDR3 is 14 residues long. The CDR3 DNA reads TGTGCCAGCAGTTATGGGACAGGGGTCTACGAGCAGTACTTC. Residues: CASSYGTGVYEQYF.

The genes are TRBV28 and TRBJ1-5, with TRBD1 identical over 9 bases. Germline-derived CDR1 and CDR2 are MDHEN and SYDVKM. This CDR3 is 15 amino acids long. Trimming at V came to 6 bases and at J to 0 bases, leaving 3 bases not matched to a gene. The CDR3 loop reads CASSLQGASNQPQHF. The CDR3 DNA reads TGTGCCAGCAGCCTACAGGGGGCTAGCAATCAGCCCCAGCATTTT. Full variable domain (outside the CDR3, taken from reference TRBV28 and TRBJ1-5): DVKVTQSSRYLVKRTGEKVFLECVQDMDHENMFWYRQDPGLGLRLIYFSYDVKMKEKGDIPEGYSVSREKKERFSLILESASTNQTSMYLCASSLQGASNQPQHFGDGTRLSIL.

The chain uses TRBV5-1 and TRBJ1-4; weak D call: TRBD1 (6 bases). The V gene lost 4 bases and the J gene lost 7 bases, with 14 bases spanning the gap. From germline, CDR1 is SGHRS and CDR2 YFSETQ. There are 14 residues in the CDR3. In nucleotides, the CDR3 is TGCGCCAGCAGCCGAGGGGGTCTGGGTGAAAAACTGTTTTTT. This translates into CASSRGGLGEKLFF.

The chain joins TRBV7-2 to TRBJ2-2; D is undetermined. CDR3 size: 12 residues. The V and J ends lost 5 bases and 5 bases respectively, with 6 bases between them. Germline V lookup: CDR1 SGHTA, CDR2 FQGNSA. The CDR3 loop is CASSPSTGELFF. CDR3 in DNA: TGTGCCAGCAGCCCGAGTACCGGGGAGCTGTTTTTT.

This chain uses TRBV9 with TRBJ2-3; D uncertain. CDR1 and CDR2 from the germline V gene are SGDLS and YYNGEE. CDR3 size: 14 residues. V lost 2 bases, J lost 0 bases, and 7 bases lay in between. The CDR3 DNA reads TGTGCCAGCAGCGTCAGTCCGAGCACAGATACGCAGTATTTT. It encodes CASSVSPSTDTQYF.

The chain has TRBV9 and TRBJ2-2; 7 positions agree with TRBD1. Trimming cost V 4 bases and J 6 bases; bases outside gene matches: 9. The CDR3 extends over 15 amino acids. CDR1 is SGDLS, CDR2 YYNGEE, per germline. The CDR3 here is CASSTRQGSPGELFF. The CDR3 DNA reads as TGTGCCAGCAGCACGCGACAGGGTTCCCCCGGGGAGCTGTTTTTT.

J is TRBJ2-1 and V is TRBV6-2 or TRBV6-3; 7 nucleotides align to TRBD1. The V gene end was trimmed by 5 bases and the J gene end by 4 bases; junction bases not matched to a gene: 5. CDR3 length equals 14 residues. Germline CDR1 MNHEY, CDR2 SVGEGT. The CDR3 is CASSPDRVYNEQFF. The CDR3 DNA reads TGTGCCAGCAGTCCCGACAGGGTATACAATGAGCAGTTCTTC.

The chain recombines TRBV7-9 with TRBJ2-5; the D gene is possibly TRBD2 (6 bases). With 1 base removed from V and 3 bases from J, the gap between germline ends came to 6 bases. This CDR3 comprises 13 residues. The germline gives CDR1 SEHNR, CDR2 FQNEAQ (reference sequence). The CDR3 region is CASSLGLEETQYF. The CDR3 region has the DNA TGTGCCAGCAGCTTAGGACTAGAAGAGACCCAGTACTTC.

The CDR3 here is CASKNQGADQPQHF. The CDR3 region has the DNA TGTGCCAGCAAGAACCAGGGGGCAGATCAGCCCCAGCATTTT. This rearrangement joins TRBV28 to TRBJ1-5, with 8 positions matching TRBD1. Germline V gene lookup returns CDR1 MDHEN and CDR2 SYDVKM. V gave up 7 bases and J gave up 5 bases; unmatched junction bases: 7. This CDR3 has 14 residues.

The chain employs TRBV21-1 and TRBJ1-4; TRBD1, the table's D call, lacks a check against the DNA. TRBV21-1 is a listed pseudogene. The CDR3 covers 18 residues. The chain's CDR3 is CASTKPPQGQSTNEKLFF. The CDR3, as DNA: TGTGCCAGCACCAAACCCCCCCAGGGGCAATCAACTAATGAAAAACTGTTTTTT.

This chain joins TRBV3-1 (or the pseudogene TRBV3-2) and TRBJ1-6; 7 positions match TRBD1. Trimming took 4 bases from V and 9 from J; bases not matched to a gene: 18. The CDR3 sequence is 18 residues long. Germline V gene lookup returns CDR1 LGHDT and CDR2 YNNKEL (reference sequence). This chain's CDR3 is CASSPDWRSTGFSSPLHF. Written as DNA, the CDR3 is TGTGCCAGCAGCCCGGATTGGCGATCGACAGGGTTTAGTTCACCCCTCCACTTT.

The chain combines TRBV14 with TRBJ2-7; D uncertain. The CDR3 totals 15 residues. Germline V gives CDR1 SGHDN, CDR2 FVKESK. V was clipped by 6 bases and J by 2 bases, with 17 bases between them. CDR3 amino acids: CASSHHAEMTYEQYF. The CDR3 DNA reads TGTGCCAGCAGTCACCATGCGGAGATGACCTACGAGCAGTACTTC. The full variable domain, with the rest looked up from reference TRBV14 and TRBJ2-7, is EAGVTQFPSHSVIEKGQTVTLRCDPISGHDNLYWYRRVMGKEIKFLLHFVKESKQDESGMPNNRFLAERTGGTYSTLKVQPAELEDSGVYFCASSHHAEMTYEQYFGPGTRLTVT.

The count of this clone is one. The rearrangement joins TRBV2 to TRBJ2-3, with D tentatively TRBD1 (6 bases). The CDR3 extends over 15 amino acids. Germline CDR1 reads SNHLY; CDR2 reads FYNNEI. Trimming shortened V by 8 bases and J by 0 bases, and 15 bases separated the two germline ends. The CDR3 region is CASLWGTQSTDTQYF. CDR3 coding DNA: TGTGCCAGCCTGTGGGGGACACAGAGCACAGATACGCAGTATTTT.

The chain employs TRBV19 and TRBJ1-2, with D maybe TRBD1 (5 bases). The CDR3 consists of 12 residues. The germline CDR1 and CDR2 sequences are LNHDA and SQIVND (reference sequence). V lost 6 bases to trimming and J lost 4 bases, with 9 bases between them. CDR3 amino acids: CASRQGSYGYTF. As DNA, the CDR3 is TGTGCCAGTAGGCAGGGAAGCTATGGCTACACCTTC.

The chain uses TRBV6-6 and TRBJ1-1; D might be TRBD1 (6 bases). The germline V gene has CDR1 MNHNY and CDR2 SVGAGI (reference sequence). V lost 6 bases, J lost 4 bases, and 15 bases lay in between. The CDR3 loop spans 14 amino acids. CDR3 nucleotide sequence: TGTGCCAGCAGGATGGGAACAGGGCTCACTGAAGCTTTCTTT. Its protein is CASRMGTGLTEAFF.

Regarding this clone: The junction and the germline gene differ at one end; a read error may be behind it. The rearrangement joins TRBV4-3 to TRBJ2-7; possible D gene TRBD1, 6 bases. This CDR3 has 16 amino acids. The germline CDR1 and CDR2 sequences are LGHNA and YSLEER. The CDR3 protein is CASSQGALQGRYEQHF. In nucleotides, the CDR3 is TGCGCCAGCAGCCAAGGTGCTCTACAGGGTAGGTACGAGCAGCACTTC.

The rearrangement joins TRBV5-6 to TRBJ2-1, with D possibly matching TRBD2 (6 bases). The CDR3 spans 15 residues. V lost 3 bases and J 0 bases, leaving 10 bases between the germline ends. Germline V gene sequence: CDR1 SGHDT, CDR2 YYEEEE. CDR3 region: CASSWGVISYNEQFF. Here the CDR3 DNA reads TGTGCCAGCAGCTGGGGGGTTATCTCCTACAATGAGCAGTTCTTC.

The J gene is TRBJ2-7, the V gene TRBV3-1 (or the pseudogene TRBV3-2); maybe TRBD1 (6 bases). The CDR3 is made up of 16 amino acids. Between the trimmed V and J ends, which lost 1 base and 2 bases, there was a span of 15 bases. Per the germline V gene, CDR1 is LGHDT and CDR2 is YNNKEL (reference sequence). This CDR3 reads CASSQGPGTHTYEQYF. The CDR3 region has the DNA TGTGCCAGCAGCCAAGGTCCCGGGACACACACCTACGAGCAGTACTTC.

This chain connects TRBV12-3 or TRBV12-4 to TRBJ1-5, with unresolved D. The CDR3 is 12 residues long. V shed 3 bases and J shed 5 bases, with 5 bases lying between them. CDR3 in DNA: TGTGCCAGCAGTTTCGCGGATCAGCCCCAGCATTTT. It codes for CASSFADQPQHF.

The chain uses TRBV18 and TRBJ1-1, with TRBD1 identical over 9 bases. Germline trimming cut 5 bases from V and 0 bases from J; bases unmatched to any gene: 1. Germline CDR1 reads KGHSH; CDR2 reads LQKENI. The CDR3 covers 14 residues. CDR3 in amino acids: CASSRDRVNTEAFF. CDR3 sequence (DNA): TGTGCCAGCTCAAGGGACAGGGTGAACACTGAAGCTTTCTTT.

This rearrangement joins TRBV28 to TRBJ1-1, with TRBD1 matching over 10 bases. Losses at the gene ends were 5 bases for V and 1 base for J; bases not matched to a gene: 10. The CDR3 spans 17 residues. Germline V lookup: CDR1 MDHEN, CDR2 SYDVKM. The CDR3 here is CASSLRDRGFANTEAFF. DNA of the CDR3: TGTGCCAGCAGTCTCCGGGACAGGGGTTTCGCGAACACTGAAGCTTTCTTT.

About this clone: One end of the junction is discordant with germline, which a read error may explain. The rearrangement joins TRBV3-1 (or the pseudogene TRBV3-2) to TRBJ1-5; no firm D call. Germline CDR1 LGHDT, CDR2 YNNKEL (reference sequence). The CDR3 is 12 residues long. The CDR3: CATSLGNRPQHF. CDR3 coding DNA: TGTGCCACTTCGCTGGGCAATCGGCCCCAGCATTTT.

The CDR3 is CASSLAGGPDTQYF. The CDR3 nucleotides read TGTGCCAGCAGCTTAGCGGGGGGGCCAGATACGCAGTATTTT. The chain is built from TRBV5-6 and TRBJ2-3; 10 bases map to TRBD2. CDR3 length: 14 residues. Trimming at V came to 2 bases and at J to 4 bases, leaving 1 base not matched to a gene. Looked up from germline, CDR1 is SGHDT and CDR2 is YYEEEE.

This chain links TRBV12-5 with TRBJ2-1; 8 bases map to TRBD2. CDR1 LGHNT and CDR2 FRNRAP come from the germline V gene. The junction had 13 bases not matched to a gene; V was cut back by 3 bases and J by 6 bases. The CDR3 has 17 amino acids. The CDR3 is CASGFVAGWPGSNEQFF. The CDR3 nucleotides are TGTGCTAGTGGTTTCGTAGCGGGGTGGCCTGGGTCCAATGAGCAGTTCTTC.

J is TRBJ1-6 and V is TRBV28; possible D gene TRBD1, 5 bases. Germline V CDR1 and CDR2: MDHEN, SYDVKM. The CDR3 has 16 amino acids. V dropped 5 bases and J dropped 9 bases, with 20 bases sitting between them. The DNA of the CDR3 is TGTGCCAGCAGTCCTCTAATCAGGGCCGCAGGTTCACCCCTCCACTTT. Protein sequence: CASSPLIRAAGSPLHF. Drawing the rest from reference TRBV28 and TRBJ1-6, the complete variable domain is DVKVTQSSRYLVKRTGEKVFLECVQDMDHENMFWYRQDPGLGLRLIYFSYDVKMKEKGDIPEGYSVSREKKERFSLILESASTNQTSMYLCASSPLIRAAGSPLHFGNGTRLTVT.